The entry below gives a single T cell receptor beta chain sequence along with its context. V was pared by 2 bases and J by 2 bases, with 14 bases between. The CDR3 length is 16 residues. Germline assignment: CDR1 SNHLY and CDR2 FYNNEI. The sample's time point: week 3, after first cycle of checkpoint inhibitor. The sample comes from a study of blood T cell dynamics during melanoma immunotherapy. Whole-study context: Standard first-line treatment here was pembrolizumab or nivolumab plus ipilimumab in metastatic melanoma.

TCRdb's copy holds only in-frame clones and misses some; the assay was immunoSEQ multiplex PCR. The data contain almost 7,000 clones, roughly 81% of them singletons. Sequenced here: blood, sampled from a patient treated with checkpoint blockade. The TCR comes from a human donor with melanoma. Some clones in this sample may be carry-over from other donors' samples. V usage is TRBV2 and J usage is TRBJ2-3, with D tentatively TRBD2 (6 bases). CDR3 amino acids: CASSETGTEDTDTQYF. The DNA for the CDR3 is TGTGCCAGCAGTGAAACCGGGACTGAAGACACAGATACGCAGTATTTT. The variable domain in full, with the rest retrieved from reference TRBV2 and TRBJ2-3, is EPEVTQTPSHQVTQMGQEVILRCVPISNHLYFYWYRQILGQKVEFLVSFYNNEISEKSEIFDDQFSVERPDGSNFTLKIRSTKLEDSAMYFCASSETGTEDTDTQYFGPGTRLTVL.